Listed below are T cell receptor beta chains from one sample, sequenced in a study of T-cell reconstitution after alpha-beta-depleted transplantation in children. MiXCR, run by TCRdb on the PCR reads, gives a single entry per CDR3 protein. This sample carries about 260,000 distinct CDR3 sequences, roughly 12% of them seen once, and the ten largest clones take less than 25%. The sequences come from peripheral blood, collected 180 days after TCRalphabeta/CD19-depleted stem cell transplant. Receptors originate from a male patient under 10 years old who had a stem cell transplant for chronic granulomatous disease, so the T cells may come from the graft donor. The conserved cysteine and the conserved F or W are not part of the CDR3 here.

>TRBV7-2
ASSFRIGTGGDQPQH
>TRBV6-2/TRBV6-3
ASSYSGGESPLH
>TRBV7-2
ASSLSLLGTYEQY
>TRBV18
ASSPLPGPTAYNEQF
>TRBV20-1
SATPRDRVRAF
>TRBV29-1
SAVSRDTPYEQY
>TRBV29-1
SVEARFGYT
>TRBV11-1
ASSSRSTYEQY
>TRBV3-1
ASSQVGNTIY
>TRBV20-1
SAREPGVPKRGYT
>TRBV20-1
SAREQRQSYEQY
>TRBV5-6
ASRFGSGGGQGTQY
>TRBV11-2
ASSPVLTDTQY
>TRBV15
ATSRVGGPGAFSGANVLT